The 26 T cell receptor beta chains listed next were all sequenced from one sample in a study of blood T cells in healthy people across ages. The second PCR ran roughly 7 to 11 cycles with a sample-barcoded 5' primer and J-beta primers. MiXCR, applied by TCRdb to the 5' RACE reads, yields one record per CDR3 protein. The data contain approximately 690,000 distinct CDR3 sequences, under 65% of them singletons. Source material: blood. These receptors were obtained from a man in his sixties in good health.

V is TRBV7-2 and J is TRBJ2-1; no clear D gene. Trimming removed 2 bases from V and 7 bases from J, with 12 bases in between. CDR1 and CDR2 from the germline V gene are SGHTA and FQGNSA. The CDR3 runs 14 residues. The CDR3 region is CASSLQGLGNEQFF. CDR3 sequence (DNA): TGTGCCAGCAGCTTACAAGGATTGGGGAATGAGCAGTTCTTC.

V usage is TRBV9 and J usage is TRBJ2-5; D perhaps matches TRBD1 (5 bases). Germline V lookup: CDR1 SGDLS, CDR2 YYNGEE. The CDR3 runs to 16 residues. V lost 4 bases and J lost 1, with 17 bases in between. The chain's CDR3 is CASSSRQIGAQETQYF. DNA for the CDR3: TGTGCCAGCAGCTCCCGACAAATAGGGGCCCAAGAGACCCAGTACTTC.

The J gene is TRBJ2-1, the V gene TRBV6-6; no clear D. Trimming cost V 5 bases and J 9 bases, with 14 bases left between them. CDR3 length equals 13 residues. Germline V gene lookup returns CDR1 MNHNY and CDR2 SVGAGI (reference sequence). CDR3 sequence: CASSRSSASEQFF. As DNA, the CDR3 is TGTGCCAGCAGTCGGTCCTCTGCGAGTGAGCAGTTCTTC.

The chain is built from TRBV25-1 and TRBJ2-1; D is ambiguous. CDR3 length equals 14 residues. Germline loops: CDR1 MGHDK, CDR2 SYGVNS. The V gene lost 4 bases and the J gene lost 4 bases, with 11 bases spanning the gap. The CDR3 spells CASSGRFNYNEQFF. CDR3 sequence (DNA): TGTGCCAGCAGTGGTAGGTTTAATTACAATGAGCAGTTCTTC. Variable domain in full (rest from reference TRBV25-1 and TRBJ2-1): EADIYQTPRYLVIGTGKKITLECSQTMGHDKMYWYQQDPGMELHLIHYSYGVNSTEKGDLSSESTVSRIRTEHFPLTLESARPSHTSQYLCASSGRFNYNEQFFGPGTRLTVL.

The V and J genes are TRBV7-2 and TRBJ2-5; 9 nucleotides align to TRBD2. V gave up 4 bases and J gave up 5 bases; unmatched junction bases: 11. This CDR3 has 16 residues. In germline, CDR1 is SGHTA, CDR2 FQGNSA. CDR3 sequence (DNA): TGTGCCAGCAGCTCACACGTTAGCGGGGGTAGGGAGACCCAGTACTTC. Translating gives CASSSHVSGGRETQYF.

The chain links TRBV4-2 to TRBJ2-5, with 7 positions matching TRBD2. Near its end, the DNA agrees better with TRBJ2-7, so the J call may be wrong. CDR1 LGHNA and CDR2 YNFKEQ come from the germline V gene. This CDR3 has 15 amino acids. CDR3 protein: CASSQDPGGVYEQYF. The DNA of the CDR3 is TGTGCCAGCAGCCAAGATCCTGGGGGGGTTTACGAGCAGTACTTC.

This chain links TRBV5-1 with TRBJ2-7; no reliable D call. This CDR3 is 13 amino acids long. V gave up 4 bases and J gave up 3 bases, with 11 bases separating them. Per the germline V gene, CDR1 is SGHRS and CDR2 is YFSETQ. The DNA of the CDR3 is TGCGCCAGCAGCGCCAGGACCGACTACGAGCAGTACTTC. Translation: CASSARTDYEQYF.

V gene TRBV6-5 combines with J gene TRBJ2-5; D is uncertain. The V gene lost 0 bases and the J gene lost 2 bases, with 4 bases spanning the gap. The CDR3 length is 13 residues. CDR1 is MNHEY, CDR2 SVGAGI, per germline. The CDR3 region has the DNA TGTGCCAGCAGTTACTCCCCACAAGAGACCCAGTACTTC. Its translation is CASSYSPQETQYF.

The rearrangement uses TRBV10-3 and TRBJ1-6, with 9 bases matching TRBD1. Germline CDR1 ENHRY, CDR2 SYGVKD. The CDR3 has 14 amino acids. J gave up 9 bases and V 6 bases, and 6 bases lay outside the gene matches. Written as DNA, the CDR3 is TGTGCCATCAGACCGGGACAGGGAACTTCACCCCTCCACTTT. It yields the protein CAIRPGQGTSPLHF.

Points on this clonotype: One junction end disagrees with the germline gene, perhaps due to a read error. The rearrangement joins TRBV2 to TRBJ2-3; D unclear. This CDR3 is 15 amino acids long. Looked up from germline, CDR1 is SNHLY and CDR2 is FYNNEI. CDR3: CASSSLQTSTDAQYF. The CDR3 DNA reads TGTGCCAGCAGCTCGCTTCAGACGAGCACAGATGCGCAGTATTTT.

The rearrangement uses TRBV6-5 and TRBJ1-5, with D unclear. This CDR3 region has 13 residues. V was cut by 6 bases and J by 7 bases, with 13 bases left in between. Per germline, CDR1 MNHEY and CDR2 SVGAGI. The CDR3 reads CASSERDRQPQHF. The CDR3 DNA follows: TGTGCCAGCAGCGAGAGAGATCGGCAGCCCCAGCATTTT.

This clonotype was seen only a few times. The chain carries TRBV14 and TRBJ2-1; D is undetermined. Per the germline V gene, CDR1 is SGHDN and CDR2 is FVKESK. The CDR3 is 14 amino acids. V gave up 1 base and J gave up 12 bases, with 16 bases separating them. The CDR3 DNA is TGTGCCAGCAGCCAAGTAGCTACCACGTATGCGCAGTTCTTC. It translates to CASSQVATTYAQFF.

CDR3 nucleotides: TGTGCCAGCACAAGAAAGGGGGAGGGAGAGACCCAGTTCTTC. It is translated as CASTRKGEGETQFF. This sequence joins TRBV2 and TRBJ2-5; D is possibly TRBD2 (7 bases). The assigned J gene may be wrong: the sequence end matches TRBJ2-1 better. The CDR3 contains 14 residues. CDR1 is SNHLY and CDR2 is FYNNEI in the germline V gene.

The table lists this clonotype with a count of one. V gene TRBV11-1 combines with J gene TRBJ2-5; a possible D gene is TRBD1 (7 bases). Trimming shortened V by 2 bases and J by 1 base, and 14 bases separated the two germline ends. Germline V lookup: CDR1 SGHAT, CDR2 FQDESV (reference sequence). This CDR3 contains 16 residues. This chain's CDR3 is CASSLIAQGGQETQYF. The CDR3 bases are TGTGCCAGCAGCTTAATCGCGCAGGGGGGCCAAGAGACCCAGTACTTC.

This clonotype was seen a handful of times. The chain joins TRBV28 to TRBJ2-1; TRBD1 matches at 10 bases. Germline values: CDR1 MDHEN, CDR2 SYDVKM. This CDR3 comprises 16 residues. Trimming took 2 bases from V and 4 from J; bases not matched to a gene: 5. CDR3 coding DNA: TGTGCCAGCAGTTTAAGGGGGACAGGGGCTTACAATGAGCAGTTCTTC. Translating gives CASSLRGTGAYNEQFF. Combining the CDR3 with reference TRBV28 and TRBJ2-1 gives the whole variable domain DVKVTQSSRYLVKRTGEKVFLECVQDMDHENMFWYRQDPGLGLRLIYFSYDVKMKEKGDIPEGYSVSREKKERFSLILESASTNQTSMYLCASSLRGTGAYNEQFFGPGTRLTVL.

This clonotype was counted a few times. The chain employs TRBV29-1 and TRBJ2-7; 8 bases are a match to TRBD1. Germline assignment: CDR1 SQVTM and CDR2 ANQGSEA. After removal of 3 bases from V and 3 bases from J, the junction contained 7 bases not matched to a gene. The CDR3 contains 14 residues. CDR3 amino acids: CSVEVTGGHYEQYF. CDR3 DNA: TGCAGCGTTGAGGTAACAGGGGGACACTACGAGCAGTACTTC.

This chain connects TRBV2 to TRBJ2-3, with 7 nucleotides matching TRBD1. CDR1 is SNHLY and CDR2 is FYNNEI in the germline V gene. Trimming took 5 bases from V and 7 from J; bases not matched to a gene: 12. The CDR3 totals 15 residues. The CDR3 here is CASSPLTGPPNTQYF. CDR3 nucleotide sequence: TGTGCCAGCAGTCCCCTGACAGGGCCACCAAATACGCAGTATTTT. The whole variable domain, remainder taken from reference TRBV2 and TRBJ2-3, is EPEVTQTPSHQVTQMGQEVILRCVPISNHLYFYWYRQILGQKVEFLVSFYNNEISEKSEIFDDQFSVERPDGSNFTLKIRSTKLEDSAMYFCASSPLTGPPNTQYFGPGTRLTVL.

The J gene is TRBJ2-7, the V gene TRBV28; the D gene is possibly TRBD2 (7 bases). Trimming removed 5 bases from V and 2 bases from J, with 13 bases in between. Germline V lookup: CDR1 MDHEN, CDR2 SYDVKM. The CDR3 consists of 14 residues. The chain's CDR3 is CASSIQGRAYEQYF. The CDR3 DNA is TGTGCCAGCAGTATTCAGGGGAGGGCCTACGAGCAGTACTTC.

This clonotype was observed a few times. Here the CDR3 DNA reads TGTGCCAGCTCACTCAGACAGGCAGCCTACGAGCAGTACTTC. Translation: CASSLRQAAYEQYF. V is TRBV18 and J is TRBJ2-7; D is perhaps TRBD1 (6 bases). CDR3 length: 14 residues. From germline, CDR1 is KGHSH and CDR2 LQKENI. V lost 4 bases and J 2 bases, leaving 12 bases between the germline ends.

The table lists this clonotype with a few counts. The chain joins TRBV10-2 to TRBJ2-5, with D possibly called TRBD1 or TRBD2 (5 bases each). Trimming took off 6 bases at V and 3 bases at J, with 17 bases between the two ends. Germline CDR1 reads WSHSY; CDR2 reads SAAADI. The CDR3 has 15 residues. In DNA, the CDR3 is TGCGCCAGCAGCCGCTTAGGGACCAGCGAAGAGACCCAGTACTTC. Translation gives CASSRLGTSEETQYF.

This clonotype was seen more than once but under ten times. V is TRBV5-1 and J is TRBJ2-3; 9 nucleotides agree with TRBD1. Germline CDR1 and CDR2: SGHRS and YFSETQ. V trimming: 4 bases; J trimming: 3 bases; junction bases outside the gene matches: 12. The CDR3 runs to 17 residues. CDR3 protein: CASSPSPPGQGTDTQYF. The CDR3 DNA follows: TGCGCCAGCAGCCCATCCCCCCCGGGACAGGGAACAGATACGCAGTATTTT. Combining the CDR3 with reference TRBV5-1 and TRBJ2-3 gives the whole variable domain KAGVTQTPRYLIKTRGQQVTLSCSPISGHRSVSWYQQTPGQGLQFLFEYFSETQRNKGNFPGRFSGRQFSNSRSEMNVSTLELGDSALYLCASSPSPPGQGTDTQYFGPGTRLTVL.

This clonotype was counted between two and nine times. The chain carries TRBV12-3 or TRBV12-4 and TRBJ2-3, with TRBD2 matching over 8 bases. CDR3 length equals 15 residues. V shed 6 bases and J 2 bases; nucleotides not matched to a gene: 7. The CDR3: CASSRAGANTDTQYF. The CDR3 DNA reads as TGTGCCAGCAGCCGAGCGGGGGCTAACACAGATACGCAGTATTTT.

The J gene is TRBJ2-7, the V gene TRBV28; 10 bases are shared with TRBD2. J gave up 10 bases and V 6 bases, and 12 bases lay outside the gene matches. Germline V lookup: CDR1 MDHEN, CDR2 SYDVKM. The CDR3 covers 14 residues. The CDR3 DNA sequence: TGTGCCAGCAGACTAGCGGGGAGCTCATCCACCCAGTACTTC. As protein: CASRLAGSSSTQYF. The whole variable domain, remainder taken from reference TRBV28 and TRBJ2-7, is DVKVTQSSRYLVKRTGEKVFLECVQDMDHENMFWYRQDPGLGLRLIYFSYDVKMKEKGDIPEGYSVSREKKERFSLILESASTNQTSMYLCASRLAGSSSTQYFGPGTRLTVT.

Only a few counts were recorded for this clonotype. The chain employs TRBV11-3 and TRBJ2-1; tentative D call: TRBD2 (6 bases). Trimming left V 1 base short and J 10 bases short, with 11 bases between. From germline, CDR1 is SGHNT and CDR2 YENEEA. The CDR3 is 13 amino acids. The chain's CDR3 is CASSLVEGREQFF. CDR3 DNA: TGTGCCAGCAGCTTAGTCGAGGGGAGGGAGCAGTTCTTC.

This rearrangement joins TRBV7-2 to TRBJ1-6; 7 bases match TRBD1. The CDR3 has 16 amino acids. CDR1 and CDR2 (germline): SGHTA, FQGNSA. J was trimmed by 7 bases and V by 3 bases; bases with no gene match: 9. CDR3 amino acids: CASSLGLARGNSPLHF. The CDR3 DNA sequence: TGTGCCAGCAGCTTGGGCTTGGCCAGGGGGAATTCACCCCTCCACTTT. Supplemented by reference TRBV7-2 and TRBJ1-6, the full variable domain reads GAGVSQSPSNKVTEKGKDVELRCDPISGHTALYWYRQSLGQGLEFLIYFQGNSAPDKSGLPSDRFSAERTGGSVSTLTIQRTQQEDSAVYLCASSLGLARGNSPLHFGNGTRLTVT.

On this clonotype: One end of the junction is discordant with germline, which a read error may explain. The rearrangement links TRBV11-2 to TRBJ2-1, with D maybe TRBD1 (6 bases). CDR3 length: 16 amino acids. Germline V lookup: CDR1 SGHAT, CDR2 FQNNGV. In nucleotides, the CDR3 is TGTGCCAGCAGCTTAGTCAAGGGACAACTCTACAATGAGCAGTTTTTC. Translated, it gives CASSLVKGQLYNEQFF.